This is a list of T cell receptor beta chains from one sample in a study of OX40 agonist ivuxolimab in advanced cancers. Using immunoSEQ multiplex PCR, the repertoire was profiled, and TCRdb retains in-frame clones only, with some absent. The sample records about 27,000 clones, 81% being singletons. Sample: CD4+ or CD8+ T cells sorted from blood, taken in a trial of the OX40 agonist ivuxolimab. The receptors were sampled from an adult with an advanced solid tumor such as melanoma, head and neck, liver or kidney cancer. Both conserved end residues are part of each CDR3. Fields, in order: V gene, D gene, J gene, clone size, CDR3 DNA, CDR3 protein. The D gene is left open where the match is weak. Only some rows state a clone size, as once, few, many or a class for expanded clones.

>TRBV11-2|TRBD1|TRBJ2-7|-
TGTGCCAGCAGCTTAGTGGGACAGGACTCCTACGAGCAGTACTTC
CASSLVGQDSYEQYF
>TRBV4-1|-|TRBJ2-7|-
TGCGCCAGCAGCCAAGGGTTTGGGGGGTACGAGCAGTACTTC
CASSQGFGGYEQYF
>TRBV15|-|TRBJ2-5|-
TGTGCCACCAGCAGAGCAGGCCGGGGATGGGCCCAAGAGACCCAGTACTTC
CATSRAGRGWAQETQYF
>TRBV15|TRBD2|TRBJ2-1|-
TGTGCCACCAGCAGAGAAGGGGCGGGGGTTGAGCAGTTCTTC
CATSREGAGVEQFF
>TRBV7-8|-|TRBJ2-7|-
TGTGCCAGCAGCTTGTTTTGGGGAGACGAGCAGTACTTC
CASSLFWGDEQYF
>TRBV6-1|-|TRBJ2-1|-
TGTGCCAGCAGTGAAATTGGGGTCTACAATGAGCAGTTCTTC
CASSEIGVYNEQFF
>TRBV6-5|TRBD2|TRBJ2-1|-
TGTGCCAGCAGTGGGAGCGGGAGTAACAATGAGCAGTTCTTC
CASSGSGSNNEQFF
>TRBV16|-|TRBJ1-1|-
TGTGCCAGCAGCCAATTAATGGGGGGCAAGGGAGGGAGAACTGAAGCTTTCTTT
CASSQLMGGKGGRTEAFF
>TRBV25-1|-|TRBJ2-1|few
TGTGCCAGCCAGCTAGTCGCCTACAATGAGCAGTTCTTC
CASQLVAYNEQFF
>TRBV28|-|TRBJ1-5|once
TGTGCCAGCAGTTTTCTGCAGGATCAGCCCCAGCATTTT
CASSFLQDQPQHF
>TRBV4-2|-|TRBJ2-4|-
TGTGCCAGCAGCCAAGGCACGGGTCGGAACACCATTCAGTACTTC
CASSQGTGRNTIQYF
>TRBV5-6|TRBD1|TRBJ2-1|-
TGTGCCAGCAGCTGGGGGACAGGAAGCTCCTACAATGAGCAGTTCTTC
CASSWGTGSSYNEQFF
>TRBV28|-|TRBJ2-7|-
TGTGCCAGCACCGCGGTAATTCAGCAGGAGGTCACCTACGAGCAGTACTTC
CASTAVIQQEVTYEQYF
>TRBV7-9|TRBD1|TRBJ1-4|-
TGTGCCAGCAGCCGTGCCAGGGGGGAACTGTTTTTT
CASSRARGELFF
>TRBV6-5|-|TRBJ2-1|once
TGTGCCAGCAGTTATTTCGTCGGGACAACCATAGATGAGCAGTTCTTC
CASSYFVGTTIDEQFF
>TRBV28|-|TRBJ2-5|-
TGTGCCAGCAGTTCCTGGGAGGACGGCGGGATTGACCCGTACCAAGAGACCCAGTACTTC
CASSSWEDGGIDPYQETQYF
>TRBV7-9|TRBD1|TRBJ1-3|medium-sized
TGTGCCAGCAGCCCCCGGACAGGGGCTGGAAACACCATATATTTT
CASSPRTGAGNTIYF
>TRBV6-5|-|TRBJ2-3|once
TGTGCCAGCAGTTACTCCAAGGACACAGATACGCAGTATTTT
CASSYSKDTDTQYF
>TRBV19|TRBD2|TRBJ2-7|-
TGTGCCAGTAGTATGGCCCCCGCGGGGGTGATTAGGGAGCAGTACTTC
CASSMAPAGVIREQYF
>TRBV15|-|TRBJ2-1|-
TGTGCCACCAGCAGAGAGGGGAACAGGAACAATGAGCAGTTCTTC
CATSREGNRNNEQFF
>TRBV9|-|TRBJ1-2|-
TGTGCCAGCAGCGGCACAACCCATGGCTACACCTTC
CASSGTTHGYTF
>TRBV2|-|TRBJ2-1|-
TGTGCCAGCAGTGCGGGGCTGACGGAGCAGTTCTTC
CASSAGLTEQFF
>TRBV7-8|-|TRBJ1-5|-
TGTGCCAGCAGCTTAGCGCTGGCCGACAATCAGCCCCAGCATTTT
CASSLALADNQPQHF
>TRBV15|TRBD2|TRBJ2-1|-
TGTGCCACCAGCCAAGGCGAGCGGGGGGGCCTGAATGAGCAGTTCTTC
CATSQGERGGLNEQFF
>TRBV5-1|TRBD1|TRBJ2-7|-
TGCGCCAGCAGCTTGGGCGACAGGGGGGCGACCTACGAGCAGTACTTC
CASSLGDRGATYEQYF
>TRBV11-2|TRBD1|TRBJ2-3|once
TGTGCCAGCAGCATCTGGGGGACAGGGTCCCCCGATACGCAGTATTTT
CASSIWGTGSPDTQYF